This passage covers 7 T cell receptor beta chains from one sample sequenced in a study of cytomegalovirus exposure and HLA in healthy donors. Researchers ran the PCR with 60 Vbeta and 13 Jbeta primers. The assay was immunoSEQ multiplex PCR, and TCRdb's table has in-frame clones only and misses some. The sample yields 150,000 to 200,000 clones, 65% to 85% seen once. The sample taken for sequencing was PBMCs. Source of these receptors: a man aged 55 to 69 in good health and CMV-seronegative.

The J gene is TRBJ1-2, the V gene TRBV27; weak D call: TRBD1 (6 bases). The CDR3 covers 15 residues. CDR1 MNHEY and CDR2 SMNVEV come from the germline V gene (reference sequence). The V end lost 4 bases, the J end lost 6 bases, and 18 bases lay between the germline ends. The CDR3 is CASSSRDKYSDGYTF. The CDR3 DNA reads TGTGCCAGCAGTTCCCGGGACAAGTACTCCGATGGCTACACCTTC.

This chain uses TRBV9 with TRBJ1-1, with TRBD1 matching 11 bases. The V and J ends lost 4 bases and 14 bases, in that order; junction bases with no gene match: 4. This CDR3 comprises 11 residues. Germline lookup yields CDR1 SGDLS and CDR2 YYNGEE. The CDR3 here is CASSKGQGVFF. In nucleotides, the CDR3 is TGTGCCAGCAGCAAGGGACAGGGGGTCTTCTTT.

This clone was seen only a few times. The chain employs TRBV27 and TRBJ2-3; D not resolved. Trimming took 5 bases from V and 1 from J, leaving 19 bases between them. The CDR3 is 17 residues long. Germline values: CDR1 MNHEY, CDR2 SMNVEV (reference sequence). The CDR3 DNA follows: TGTGCCAGCAGTCCGGTTGGGCCTACCAGTGGCACAGATACGCAGTATTTT. It yields the protein CASSPVGPTSGTDTQYF.

This clone was counted between two and nine times. The chain has TRBV6-5 and TRBJ2-7; D may be TRBD1 (6 bases). There are 15 residues in the CDR3. CDR1 is MNHEY, CDR2 SVGAGI, per germline. Deletions cut 5 bases from V and 5 bases from J, with 19 bases between. As DNA, the CDR3 is TGTGCCAGCAGTATGGAAGGTCAGGGGTTCAACGAGCAGTACTTC. It translates to CASSMEGQGFNEQYF.

The chain links TRBV9 to TRBJ1-3; unclear D gene. Trimming shortened V by 0 bases and J by 0 bases, and 10 bases separated the two germline ends. This CDR3 region has 16 residues. Germline lookup yields CDR1 SGDLS and CDR2 YYNGEE. The CDR3 sequence is CASSVGVPLSGNTIYF. CDR3 DNA: TGTGCCAGCAGCGTAGGCGTTCCCCTCTCTGGAAACACCATATATTTT.

This clone was seen more than once but under ten times. The V gene is TRBV9, the J gene TRBJ1-3; weak D call: TRBD1 (5 bases). V was cut by 3 bases and J by 0 bases, with 10 bases left in between. Germline V lookup: CDR1 SGDLS, CDR2 YYNGEE. The CDR3 has 15 amino acids. CDR3 in DNA: TGTGCCAGCAGCGGCAGGGTCAACTCTGGAAACACCATATATTTT. Its translation is CASSGRVNSGNTIYF.

This chain joins TRBV18 and TRBJ2-2; 14 bases are a match to TRBD2. Germline CDR1 and CDR2: KGHSH and LQKENI. The CDR3 has 17 amino acids. V gave up 4 bases and J gave up 5 bases; unmatched junction bases: 6. CDR3 in DNA: TGTGCCAGCTCACTTGGACTAGCGGGAGGAAATACCGGGGAGCTGTTTTTT. Protein product: CASSLGLAGGNTGELFF.